The T cell receptor beta chain described here comes from a study of shared clonotypes between healthy human individuals (dated by TCRdb to the early 2020s). Regarding the complete study: Three men and a couple of women, aged 18 to 49 years, made up the cohort. Leukapheresis yielded between about 0.9 and 9 billion PBMCs per donor. For each donor, CD4 naive and CD4 memory were each run on three plates, CD8 naive on two plates, and CD8 memory on one plate. The study deeply sequenced blood TCR repertoires of roughly five healthy adults to estimate repertoire size and the extent of clonotype sharing between individuals. To increase sequencing depth and limit assay-specific biases, TCR repertoire library preparation and sequencing were carried out by different laboratories using diverse techniques.

This clone was seen once. This clone's antigen is unknown. No base qualities exist here, and no much larger clone lies one base off it. Healthy HIV-negative adults with no recently reported acute infections or vaccinations were included as donors. Only Caucasian adults living in Nashville, Tennessee, USA were represented among the donors. CD4+ T cells were enriched by magnetic negative selection, after which naive cells were positively selected on CD45RA and the negative fraction was taken as the memory subset. Blood was collected by leukapheresis, and PBMCs were isolated by Ficoll-Histopaque density gradient centrifugation and then cryopreserved in liquid nitrogen vapor phase. Analytical flow cytometry was used to check the purity and quantity of each magnetically sorted T cell population. Each sorted fraction had its genomic DNA isolated and then quantified by UV absorbance on a Nanodrop 2000c.

General conclusions and limits of the study: The genetic and exposure-history diversity represented was limited by the small number of donors. Incomplete sequencing was indicated by rarefaction of sorted-subset datasets, despite the large sequencing depth. Compared with non-shared clonotypes, the clonotypes found in all four sorted-subset donors had higher generation probabilities. Naive subsets generally had larger estimated clonotype richness than memory subsets did. Pairwise subsampling indicated that sequencing depth was expected to affect the degree of clonotype sharing among donors. Sampling was limited to blood, and TCR repertoires in tissue likely differ from TCR repertoires in blood. Sharing across several donors was observed for around 5% of naive CD4, under 4% of naive CD8, 2% to 2.5% of memory CD4, and roughly 0.4% of memory CD8 clonotypes.

TCR CDR3 regions were amplified from genomic DNA by multiplex PCR using the deep immunoSEQ assay. Extracted genomic DNA from each cell subset was distributed evenly across all wells of several immunoSEQ 96-well plates, and each plate was treated as a replicate. For sorted subsets, roughly 200 ng of genomic DNA, equivalent to 25,000 to 35,000 T cell genomes, went into each replicate PCR. Purified libraries were measured with a Qubit 3.0 fluorometer, size-checked on a Bioanalyzer 2100, and measured again with the KAPA Library Quantification kit. Each immunoSEQ 96-well plate was sequenced on its own single-read 150-cycle Illumina NextSeq 550 flow cell. The source study handled its data this way. The immunoSEQ output contained only junctional sequences without quality scores, so filtering could not match that applied to full-length reads. To assign V/J genes and CDR3, sequences were annotated against IMGT germline references using PyIR, a Python wrapper for IgBLAST v1.9. Reads were removed for weak V/J assignments (E-value above 1e-6), missing CDR3, stop codons, out-of-frame junctions, or ambiguous translated residues. V3J clonotypes were defined by identical inferred V gene, J gene, and CDR3 amino acid sequence. Percentage overlap between repertoires was computed as shared unique clonotypes divided by the size of the smaller repertoire. Repertoire richness was assessed with RTK rarefaction, the Chao1 estimator, and Recon v2.1 estimates of unobserved clonotypes. Generation probabilities were computed with OLGA for all TCRbeta clonotypes obtained by the gDNA method from a few donors. TCRdb holds this immuneACCESS table with in-frame rearrangements only. Some clones are missing; in checked studies, unresolved V genes explain under half, and the rest has no known cause. That table gives V, J and clone size, and the DNA gave D and trimming. This sample comprises 2,500,000 or so clones, just under 95% of them detected only once. Of the sample, around 0.4% falls within the top ten clones.

V sheds 0 bases and J sheds 0 bases, leaving 7 bases between their ends. The CDR3 holds 15 amino acids from the cysteine to the phenylalanine. Only the CDR3 region is kept as DNA, spanning 45 bases read in frame from base 1. The germline V gene provides CDR1 SGHDT and CDR2 YYEEEE. The specimen was naive CD4+ T cells from PBMCs. The label giving this sample's cell subset or site can be read as: CD45RA+ positively selected. Here the chain combines TRBV5-6 and TRBJ2-1; no D gene can be assigned with confidence. The source is a man between 18 and 35 years old in good health. Some clones in this sample may be carry-over from other donors' samples. The CDR3 reads as follows: CASSLVVSSYNEQFF. The DNA reads TGTGCCAGCAGCTTGGTGGTAAGCTCCTACAATGAGCAGTTCTTC.